A single sample is the source of the 3 T cell receptor beta chains below, sequenced in a study of shared clonotypes between healthy human individuals. The data were produced by immunoSEQ multiplex PCR, yet TCRdb's version contains in-frame clones alone and is incomplete. The repertoire holds under 1 million clones, with 95% to 97% as singletons. Naive CD8 cells, CD45RO-negative and positively selected for CCR7, excluded terminally differentiated effector memory CD45RA+ cells. The material sequenced was naive CD8+ T cells sorted from blood. Receptors were obtained from a man in his thirties or forties in good health.

This clone was picked up one time. The genes are TRBV5-5 and TRBJ2-7; no definite D call. Germline assignment: CDR1 SGHKS and CDR2 YYEKEE (reference sequence). V lost 4 bases to trimming and J lost 5 bases, with 10 bases between them. The CDR3 is made up of 12 amino acids. This CDR3 is CASSPMDDEQYF. CDR3 in DNA: TGTGCCAGCAGCCCCATGGACGACGAGCAGTACTTC.

The chain uses TRBV5-8 and TRBJ2-4; maybe TRBD1 (6 bases). V gave up 3 bases and J gave up 8 bases, with 12 bases separating them. The CDR3 has 13 residues. From germline, CDR1 is SGHTS and CDR2 YDEGEE. CDR3: CASSSTGFDIQYF. The CDR3 nucleotides are TGTGCCAGCAGCTCGACAGGTTTTGACATTCAGTACTTC.

V usage is TRBV9 and J usage is TRBJ1-2; 8 nucleotides line up with TRBD1. V lost 3 bases and J lost 2; bases outside the gene matches: 3. This CDR3 contains 14 residues. The V gene's germline CDR1 is SGDLS and CDR2 YYNGEE. The CDR3: CASSGRTGNYGYTF. The CDR3 coding sequence is TGTGCCAGCAGCGGACGGACAGGGAACTATGGCTACACCTTC. The full variable domain, with the rest looked up from reference TRBV9 and TRBJ1-2, is DSGVTQTPKHLITATGQRVTLRCSPRSGDLSVYWYQQSLDQGLQFLIQYYNGEERAKGNILERFSAQQFPDLHSELNLSSLELGDSALYFCASSGRTGNYGYTFGSGTRLTVV.